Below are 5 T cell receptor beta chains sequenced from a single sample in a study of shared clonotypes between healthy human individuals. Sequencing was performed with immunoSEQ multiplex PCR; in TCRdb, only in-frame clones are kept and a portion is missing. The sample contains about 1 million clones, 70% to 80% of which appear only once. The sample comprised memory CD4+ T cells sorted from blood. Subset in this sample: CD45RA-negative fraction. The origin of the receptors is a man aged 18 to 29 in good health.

The CDR3 DNA reads as TGTGCCAGCAGGGGGGAAGGGGGTTCACCCCTCCACTTT. This codes for CASRGEGGSPLHF. The chain recombines TRBV2 with TRBJ1-6, with D possibly being TRBD1 (6 bases). The CDR3 is 13 amino acids. Germline-derived CDR1 and CDR2 are SNHLY and FYNNEI. V lost 6 bases and J 9 bases, leaving 12 bases between the germline ends.

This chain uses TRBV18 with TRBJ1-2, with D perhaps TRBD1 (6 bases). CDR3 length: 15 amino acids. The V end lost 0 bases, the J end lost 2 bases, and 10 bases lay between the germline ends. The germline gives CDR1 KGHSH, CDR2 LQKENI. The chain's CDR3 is CASSPPNRVNYGYTF. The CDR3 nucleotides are TGTGCCAGCTCACCACCCAACAGGGTGAACTATGGCTACACCTTC.

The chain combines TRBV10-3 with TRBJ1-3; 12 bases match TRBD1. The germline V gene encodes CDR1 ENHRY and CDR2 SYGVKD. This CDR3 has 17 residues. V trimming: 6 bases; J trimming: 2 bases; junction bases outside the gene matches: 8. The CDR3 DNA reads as TGTGCCATCAGACCATCGGGACAGGGGGCAACTGGAAACACCATATATTTT. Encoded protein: CAIRPSGQGATGNTIYF.

Here the CDR3 reads CAISEDRFYEQYF. Here the CDR3 DNA reads TGTGCCATCAGTGAGGACAGGTTCTACGAGCAGTACTTC. This rearrangement joins TRBV10-3 to TRBJ2-7, with D possibly being TRBD1 (6 bases). In germline, CDR1 is ENHRY, CDR2 SYGVKD. This CDR3 contains 13 residues. The ends were cut back, 2 bases at V and 3 bases at J, with 8 bases in the middle.

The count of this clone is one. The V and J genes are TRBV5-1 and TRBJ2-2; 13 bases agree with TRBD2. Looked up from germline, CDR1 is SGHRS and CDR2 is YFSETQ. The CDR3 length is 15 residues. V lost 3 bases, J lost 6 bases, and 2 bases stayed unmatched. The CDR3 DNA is TGCGCCAGCAGCTCGGGACTAGCGGGACCCGGGGAGCTGTTTTTT. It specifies CASSSGLAGPGELFF.